These T cell receptor beta chains were read from a single sample in a study of T cells in Graves' hyperthyroidism and ophthalmopathy. MiXCR, applied by TCRdb to the multiplex PCR reads, yields one record per CDR3 protein. Of 300,000 to 350,000 distinct CDR3 sequences in the sample, roughly a fifth were seen once. Sequencing was carried out using blood. The receptors derive from a woman between 45 and 60 years old with Graves' hyperthyroidism. Both conserved end residues are part of each CDR3. A D gene is named only where the DNA matches it firmly. Some rows mark clone size as missing; the rest say once, few, many or name a class of expanded clone.

V,size,D,J,CDR3,DNA
TRBV7-9,few,NA,TRBJ2-7,CASSLTGGDYEQYF,TGTGCCAGCAGCTTAACAGGGGGGGACTACGAGCAGTACTTC
TRBV20-1,NA,NA,TRBJ2-6,CSARFPQGANVLTF,TGCAGTGCTAGATTCCCCCAAGGGGCCAACGTCCTGACTTTC
TRBV14,once,NA,TRBJ1-1,CASSQAGRGVNTEAFF,TGTGCCAGCAGCCAAGCAGGGAGAGGCGTGAACACTGAAGCTTTCTTT
TRBV20-1,NA,NA,TRBJ2-2,CSAPGLNTGELFF,TGCAGTGCTCCGGGACTCAACACCGGGGAGCTGTTTTTT
TRBV29-1,many,NA,TRBJ1-5,CSVAEENNQPQHF,TGCAGCGTTGCTGAAGAAAACAATCAGCCCCAGCATTTT
TRBV6-2/TRBV6-3,many,TRBD2,TRBJ2-5,CASSYGTSGLETQYF,TGTGCCAGCAGTTACGGGACTAGCGGGTTGGAGACCCAGTACTTC
TRBV12-3/TRBV12-4,NA,NA,TRBJ1-3,CASSRSGVGNTIYF,TGTGCCAGCTCCCGTTCGGGGGTTGGAAACACCATATATTTT
TRBV20-1,few,NA,TRBJ1-4,CSASFPRGGTNEKLFF,TGCAGTGCTAGCTTTCCCCGGGGAGGAACTAATGAAAAACTGTTTTTT
TRBV10-3,NA,NA,TRBJ2-1,CATSPGELYNEQFF,TGTGCCACGTCTCCAGGGGAGCTCTACAATGAGCAGTTCTTC
TRBV20-1,many,NA,TRBJ1-2,CSASAGGHYGYTF,TGCAGTGCTAGTGCGGGGGGCCACTATGGCTACACCTTC
TRBV27,few,TRBD2,TRBJ2-5,CASSLLGGRGGETQYF,TGTGCCAGCAGTCTTCTAGGCGGGAGAGGTGGAGAGACCCAGTACTTC
TRBV28,many,TRBD1,TRBJ1-2,CASLRDSYGYTF,TGTGCCAGCCTAAGGGACAGCTATGGCTACACCTTC
TRBV10-3,NA,NA,TRBJ2-2,CAISDRQGATGELFF,TGTGCCATCAGTGATAGGCAGGGAGCCACCGGGGAGCTGTTTTTT
TRBV28,many,NA,TRBJ2-1,CASSLFVGSPLIYNEQFF,TGTGCCAGCAGTTTGTTCGTGGGGTCCCCTTTAATTTACAATGAGCAGTTCTTC
TRBV2,many,TRBD1,TRBJ2-5,CASSSGQGAREETQYF,TGTGCCAGCAGCTCGGGACAGGGGGCGCGCGAAGAGACCCAGTACTTC
TRBV6-1,many,TRBD2,TRBJ2-2,CASSSLPAGDTGELFF,TGTGCCAGCAGTTCTTTGCCAGCGGGGGACACCGGGGAGCTGTTTTTT
TRBV28,few,NA,TRBJ2-7,CATRGFSYEQYF,TGTGCCACCCGGGGTTTTTCCTACGAGCAGTACTTC